This TCR beta chain was obtained from a study of CD8 T cells in ankylosing spondylitis. Library preparation for TCR beta used quantitative 5'-RACE with molecular barcodes. MiXCR, run by TCRdb on the 5' RACE reads, gives a single entry per CDR3 protein. The data contain a few hundred thousand distinct CDR3 sequences, roughly a tenth of them singletons. In this sample, this clonotype turned up many times. Sequencing input: blood, either unsorted or a sorted T cell fraction (not recorded which). This TCR was recovered from a male donor with ankylosing spondylitis or in good health (not recorded which).

The CDR3 coding sequence is TGTGCCAGCAGCTTAGTTTCCGCGGGGGGGCAGTTCGGGGAGCTGTTTTTT. Encoded protein: CASSLVSAGGQFGELFF. The chain combines TRBV7-2 with TRBJ2-2; 9 nucleotides align to TRBD2. V lost 1 base to trimming and J lost 7 bases; unmatched junction nucleotides: 10. The length of the CDR3 is 17 residues. The V gene's germline CDR1 is SGHTA and CDR2 FQGNSA.